This TCR beta chain derives from a study of cytomegalovirus exposure and HLA in healthy donors. Across the whole study: Researchers found that roughly 81% of almost 400 genotyped donors fell within the Caucasian-associated ancestry cluster.

V was clipped by 4 bases and J by 4 bases; unmatched bases: 7. Germline loops: CDR1 MNHEY, CDR2 SMNVEV (reference sequence). CDR3 size: 15 residues. While unrecorded immune exposures were likely, the donors were nominally healthy when sampled. The study ran its PCR with 60 Vbeta and 13 Jbeta primers. Method: immunoSEQ multiplex PCR; TCRdb's copy keeps in-frame clones and lacks some. The sample includes roughly 99,000 clones, 70% to 80% of them seen just once. Regarding the study as a whole: A later analysis revealed that TCR association rates differed between HLA loci, peaking at DRB1 and bottoming out at HLA-C.

This clone was detected only a few times. The antigen is not known. Sequences were obtained from PBMCs. V usage is TRBV27 and J usage is TRBJ1-3, with 7 bases lining up with TRBD1. This TCR came from a man aged 60-69 years in good health and CMV-seropositive. The CDR3 region has the DNA TGTGCCAGCAGTTCTCCAGGGGGATACGGAAACACCATATATTTT. It codes for CASSSPGGYGNTIYF.